Below are 22 T cell receptor beta chains sequenced from a single sample in a study of Tregs in tolerant kidney transplant recipients (dated by TCRdb to between 2018 and 2020). The sample's time point label, in plain terms: blood sample drawn before combined kidney and bone marrow transplant. Antigen specificity for these receptors is unknown. The method was the immunoSEQ multiplex PCR assay. The table was pulled from immuneACCESS by TCRdb, which kept in-frame rearrangements only. Such tables lose some clones; where checked, under half of the loss comes from unresolved V genes, and the rest has no known cause. The sample table records around 6,000 clones; almost 90% of these occur just once. The top ten hold about 3.8% of the sample. The input for sequencing was Tregs from blood cultured with allogeneic cells, taken before the transplant. The receptor set was obtained from a human patient who received a combined kidney and bone marrow transplant.

The rearrangement joins TRBV28 to TRBJ1-2, with no clear D. The germline V gene has CDR1 MDHEN and CDR2 SYDVKM. The CDR3 consists of 14 residues. Deletions cut 5 bases from V and 4 bases from J, with 14 bases between. CDR3 region: CASSRYRTGYGYTF. Written as DNA, the CDR3 is TGTGCCAGCAGTCGCTATCGGACCGGCTATGGCTACACCTTC.

The genes are TRBV7-6 and TRBJ1-2; D is undetermined. Germline loops: CDR1 SGHVS, CDR2 FNYEAQ. V was pared by 2 bases and J by 4 bases, with 8 bases between. The CDR3 is 13 amino acids. CDR3 loop: CASSLKPFYGYTF. DNA for the CDR3: TGTGCCAGCAGCTTAAAACCGTTCTATGGCTACACCTTC.

The chain has TRBV6-5 and TRBJ1-5; no clear D gene. V was trimmed by 4 bases and J by 2 bases, leaving 3 bases between them. The CDR3 is 12 amino acids. Germline lookup yields CDR1 MNHEY and CDR2 SVGAGI. The CDR3 loop is CASSSRNQPQHF. The CDR3 nucleotides are TGTGCCAGCAGTTCCCGCAATCAGCCCCAGCATTTT.

This clone was observed once. The chain uses TRBV7-2 and TRBJ2-2; 10 bases map to TRBD2. CDR1 is SGHTA and CDR2 is FQGNSA in the germline V gene. V was pared by 6 bases and J by 6 bases, with 10 bases of the junction left unmatched. This CDR3 comprises 16 residues. CDR3 in DNA: TGTGCCAGCAGACGAACTAGCGGGGCCCGCCCCGGGGAGCTGTTTTTT. Protein product: CASRRTSGARPGELFF.

The chain recombines TRBV16 with TRBJ1-2; D remains unclear. This CDR3 has 13 amino acids. Per germline, CDR1 KGHSY and CDR2 FQNENV. The V and J ends lost 4 bases and 6 bases respectively, with 12 bases between them. CDR3 sequence: CASSPRGRDGYTF. CDR3 bases: TGTGCCAGCAGCCCTAGAGGTAGAGATGGCTACACCTTC. The whole variable domain, filled in from reference TRBV16 and TRBJ1-2, reads GEEVAQTPKHLVRGEGQKAKLYCAPIKGHSYVFWYQQVLKNEFKFLISFQNENVFDETGMPKERFSAKCLPNSPCSLEIQATKLEDSAVYFCASSPRGRDGYTFGSGTRLTVV.

The V gene is TRBV5-1, the J gene TRBJ2-7; D might be TRBD1 (6 bases). CDR3 length: 17 residues. The V and J ends lost 4 bases and 6 bases respectively, with 26 bases between them. Germline-derived CDR1 and CDR2 are SGHRS and YFSETQ. The CDR3 DNA is TGCGCCAGCAGCGGAGGCGCGTTGGGGGCGCAAGGGGGCGAGCAGTACTTC. It translates to CASSGGALGAQGGEQYF.

The chain carries TRBV5-1 and TRBJ2-1; 7 bases are shared with TRBD1. There are 15 residues in the CDR3. V lost 4 bases and J lost 7; bases outside the gene matches: 11. Germline CDR1 is SGHRS and CDR2 is YFSETQ. The DNA for the CDR3 is TGCGCCAGCAGCGCCCCGGACAGGACGGTGAATGAGCAGTTCTTC. Its protein product is CASSAPDRTVNEQFF. The variable domain in full, completed from reference TRBV5-1 and TRBJ2-1, reads KAGVTQTPRYLIKTRGQQVTLSCSPISGHRSVSWYQQTPGQGLQFLFEYFSETQRNKGNFPGRFSGRQFSNSRSEMNVSTLELGDSALYLCASSAPDRTVNEQFFGPGTRLTVL.

The DNA of the CDR3 is TGTGCCAGCAGCTTGGTCTCTGGGGGCAGCTATGGCTACACCTTC. Its protein product is CASSLVSGGSYGYTF. The chain combines TRBV5-6 with TRBJ1-2; possible D gene TRBD1, 6 bases. V lost 0 bases and J lost 4, with 13 bases in between. CDR1 is SGHDT, CDR2 YYEEEE, per germline. The CDR3 sequence is 15 residues long.

The rearrangement links TRBV5-1 to TRBJ2-1; 11 positions match TRBD2. In germline, CDR1 is SGHRS, CDR2 YFSETQ. The CDR3 totals 17 residues. Trimming cost V 4 bases and J 4 bases; bases outside gene matches: 10. The CDR3 DNA reads TGCGCCAGCAGCCCTGCTAGCGGGAGGCTTTCTTACAATGAGCAGTTCTTC. Translating it yields CASSPASGRLSYNEQFF.

The chain joins TRBV11-2 to TRBJ2-1; TRBD2 matches 9 bases. CDR3 length equals 17 residues. Unmatched junction bases numbered 8, after V lost 5 bases and J lost 0 bases. Germline loops: CDR1 SGHAT, CDR2 FQNNGV. The CDR3 reads CASSTIAGASSYNEQFF. CDR3 nucleotide sequence: TGTGCCAGCAGCACCATAGCGGGGGCAAGCTCCTACAATGAGCAGTTCTTC.

The chain recombines TRBV4-1 with TRBJ2-3, with a possible D match to TRBD2 (5 bases). Trimming took off 0 bases at V and 5 bases at J, with 12 bases between the two ends. Germline V CDR1 and CDR2: MGHRA, YSYEKL. The CDR3 covers 15 residues. CDR3 sequence reads: CASSQEAGVGDTQYF. The CDR3 DNA reads TGCGCCAGCAGCCAAGAGGCCGGGGTGGGAGATACGCAGTATTTT.

The chain joins TRBV5-5 to TRBJ2-5; D possibly matches TRBD1 or TRBD2 (5 bases each). The end of the DNA aligns better with TRBJ2-7, so the J call may be wrong. The CDR3 covers 13 residues. Germline V gene data show CDR1 as SGHKS and CDR2 as YYEKEE (reference sequence). In nucleotides, the CDR3 is TGTGCCAGCAGCTCCCGGGGCGCGTACGAGCAGTACTTC. Translation: CASSSRGAYEQYF.

The chain employs TRBV20-1 and TRBJ2-5; D is unresolved. This CDR3 spans 11 amino acids. The germline V gene has CDR1 DFQATT and CDR2 SNEGSKA (reference sequence). V lost 6 bases to trimming and J lost 1 base, with 6 bases between them. DNA of the CDR3: TGCAGTGCCGGGTTCCAAGAGACCCAGTACTTC. Its translation is CSAGFQETQYF.

The rearrangement joins TRBV4-3 to TRBJ2-1, with D perhaps TRBD2 (6 bases). The CDR3 totals 17 residues. V lost 0 bases and J 6 bases, leaving 18 bases between the germline ends. Germline V gene sequence: CDR1 LGHNA, CDR2 YSLEER. In DNA, the CDR3 is TGCGCCAGCAGCCAAGATTCCCACTTGGCGGGACCCAATGAGCAGTTCTTC. Its translation is CASSQDSHLAGPNEQFF.

The V gene is TRBV10-3, the J gene TRBJ2-3; 7 bases are shared with TRBD1. The CDR3 spans 15 residues. Germline assignment: CDR1 ENHRY and CDR2 SYGVKD. The V segment lost 5 bases and the J segment 5 bases; nucleotides outside the gene matches: 10. As DNA, the CDR3 is TGTGCCATCAGTAGAGGCAGGGGGTTCGGAGATACGCAGTATTTT. It translates to CAISRGRGFGDTQYF.

The chain recombines TRBV7-2 with TRBJ2-6; a weak D match, TRBD1 (6 bases). The germline V gene encodes CDR1 SGHTA and CDR2 FQGNSA. This CDR3 has 16 amino acids. V lost 5 bases to trimming and J lost 0 bases, with 11 bases between them. This chain's CDR3 is CASSLQGSSGANVLTF. The CDR3 region has the DNA TGTGCCAGCAGCCTACAGGGTTCCTCTGGGGCCAACGTCCTGACTTTC. The full variable domain, its missing parts supplied by reference TRBV7-2 and TRBJ2-6, is GAGVSQSPSNKVTEKGKDVELRCDPISGHTALYWYRQSLGQGLEFLIYFQGNSAPDKSGLPSDRFSAERTGGSVSTLTIQRTQQEDSAVYLCASSLQGSSGANVLTFGAGSRLTVL.

The chain uses TRBV19 and TRBJ2-4; D is ambiguous. Trimming took 2 bases from V and 2 from J, leaving 10 bases between them. The CDR3 runs to 15 residues. The V gene's germline CDR1 is LNHDA and CDR2 SQIVND (reference sequence). Here the CDR3 DNA reads TGTGCCAGTAGTATACAGACCGTATCCAAAAACATTCAGTACTTC. As protein: CASSIQTVSKNIQYF.

The chain employs TRBV7-6 and TRBJ2-5; D is undetermined. CDR3 length: 13 residues. CDR1 is SGHVS and CDR2 is FNYEAQ in the germline V gene. Trimming cost V 0 bases and J 4 bases, with 6 bases left between them. CDR3 sequence: CASSLAFRETQYF. The CDR3, as DNA: TGTGCCAGCAGCTTAGCTTTCAGAGAGACCCAGTACTTC.

CDR3 sequence: CASSAWGPNTEAFF. The CDR3 region has the DNA TGTGCCAGCAGTGCATGGGGGCCGAACACTGAAGCTTTCTTT. The chain recombines TRBV6-5 with TRBJ1-1, with D possibly matching TRBD1 (6 bases). Trimming stripped 5 bases from V and 1 base from J, with 11 bases between. The CDR3 totals 14 residues. Germline values: CDR1 MNHEY, CDR2 SVGAGI.

The rearrangement joins TRBV6-5 to TRBJ1-2; D possibly corresponds to TRBD1 (6 bases). Germline CDR1 is MNHEY and CDR2 is SVGAGI. V was cut by 6 bases and J by 4 bases, with 15 bases left in between. The CDR3 spans 14 residues. CDR3 in amino acids: CASSLSGVGYGYTF. The CDR3 nucleotides read TGTGCCAGCAGCCTCTCAGGGGTCGGCTATGGCTACACCTTC.

The chain combines TRBV7-2 with TRBJ2-5; D possibly corresponds to TRBD2 (5 bases). Germline V gives CDR1 SGHTA, CDR2 FQGNSA. With 0 bases removed from V and 10 bases from J, the gap between germline ends came to 12 bases. The CDR3 has 13 residues. The CDR3 nucleotides read TGTGCCAGCAGCTTAGCTGAGCTAGGAGGCCAGTACTTC. Translated: CASSLAELGGQYF.

The chain links TRBV5-1 to TRBJ2-7; 12 nucleotides match TRBD1. This CDR3 has 16 residues. Germline V CDR1 and CDR2: SGHRS, YFSETQ. Losses at the gene ends were 2 bases for V and 3 bases for J; bases not matched to a gene: 6. The CDR3 loop reads CASSLTGTGGLYEQYF. The CDR3 nucleotides are TGCGCCAGCAGCTTAACCGGGACAGGGGGCCTCTACGAGCAGTACTTC.